This T cell receptor beta chain was retrieved from a study of technical replicates of blood from a few donors. Clones were read by immunoSEQ multiplex PCR, and TCRdb kept only the in-frame ones, dropping some. This sample has approximately 79,000 clones, with 95% to 98% found just once. This CDR3 is 16 amino acids long. Trimming removed 0 bases from V and 0 bases from J; junction bases left unmatched: 5. Looked up from germline, CDR1 is LGHNA and CDR2 is YNFKEQ. The chain uses TRBV4-2 and TRBJ2-7; TRBD1 aligns across 7 bases. Sequencing was done on a sample of T cells isolated from PBMCs. The sequence derives from a human donor in good health. This chain's CDR3 is CASSQERGRLSYEQYF. CDR3 nucleotides: TGTGCCAGCAGCCAAGAGAGGGGGCGTCTCTCCTACGAGCAGTACTTC.